This TCR beta chain was identified during a study of read filtering for tumor transcriptome and immune sequencing. This clonotype has a count of ten or more. This library used around 0.4 ug RNA and molecular barcoded adaptors spanning alpha/delta and beta/gamma chains. TCRdb re-called the reads through MiXCR, storing one row per CDR3 protein. The repertoire holds approximately 61,000 distinct CDR3 sequences, with about 19% as singletons. Material: a population of CD138-negative cells sorted from bone marrow. The receptor was derived from a donor at least 40 years old with multiple myeloma.

The CDR3: CASTLREGETQYF. CDR3 in DNA: TGTGCCAGCACGTTGCGGGAAGGAGAGACCCAGTACTTC. J is TRBJ2-5 and V is TRBV2; a possible D gene is TRBD2 (6 bases). CDR1 and CDR2 (germline): SNHLY, FYNNEI. The CDR3 extends over 13 amino acids. The V and J ends lost 7 bases and 4 bases respectively, with 13 bases between them.